These T cell receptor beta chains were read from a single sample in a study of cytomegalovirus exposure and HLA in healthy donors. Sequencing was performed with immunoSEQ multiplex PCR; in TCRdb, only in-frame clones are kept and a portion is missing. Counted here are some 110,000 clones, 80% to 90% occurring once; the ten biggest clones make up 4.4%. The sequencing input was PBMCs. The receptor source for this set is a man younger than 30 in good health and CMV-seropositive. Both conserved end residues are part of each CDR3. D genes are given only for firm matches. Rows give clone size only sometimes, using once, few, many, or a class for an expanded clone.

abundance,v_gene,d_gene,j_gene,CDR3nt,CDR3aa
once,TRBV18,NA,TRBJ2-6,TGTGCCAGCTCACCAACCCTACTCTCTGGGGCCAACGTCCTGACTTTC,CASSPTLLSGANVLTF
NA,TRBV6-5,TRBD2,TRBJ2-1,TGTGCCAGCAGTTACTCGGATAGCGGGGGACATAATGAGCAGTTCTTC,CASSYSDSGGHNEQFF
NA,TRBV10-2,NA,TRBJ1-1,TGCGCCAGCAGTGGTCCGGGGGTTACGGACACTGAAGCTTTCTTT,CASSGPGVTDTEAFF
NA,TRBV11-3,TRBD1,TRBJ2-7,TGTGCCAGCAGCTTAAGCGACAGGGGATTCGAGCAGTACTTC,CASSLSDRGFEQYF
NA,TRBV4-1,TRBD1,TRBJ1-4,TGCGCCAGCAGCCAGCGGACAGGGGGAGACTCTAATGAAAAACTGTTTTTT,CASSQRTGGDSNEKLFF
NA,TRBV28,NA,TRBJ2-7,TGTGCCAGCAGTTTATATTCGGGACTCACGGCCCCCTACGAGCAGTACTTC,CASSLYSGLTAPYEQYF
NA,TRBV2,NA,TRBJ1-6,TGTGCCAGCAGTGAAAGGGGTATTAGCTCCTATAATTCACCCCTCCACTTT,CASSERGISSYNSPLHF
NA,TRBV5-6,TRBD1,TRBJ2-7,TGTGCCAGCACTCTGGGGGCAGGGGGCAGGTACGAGCAGTACTTC,CASTLGAGGRYEQYF
NA,TRBV6-1,NA,TRBJ2-7,TGTGCCAGCAGTGAAGTCAGAGGTCCCTACGAGCAGTACTTC,CASSEVRGPYEQYF
NA,TRBV5-1,NA,TRBJ2-2,TGCGCCAGCAGCATCACCCCAGGTTCCAACACCGGGGAGCTGTTTTTT,CASSITPGSNTGELFF
NA,TRBV28,TRBD2,TRBJ2-7,TGTGCCAGCAGTTTACCAGCGGGGGCGACTTCTTCTGGCGAGCAGTACTTC,CASSLPAGATSSGEQYF
NA,TRBV7-6,TRBD1,TRBJ1-6,TGTGCCAGCAGCTCTGGGACAGTGAATTCACCCCTCCACTTT,CASSSGTVNSPLHF
NA,TRBV10-3,NA,TRBJ1-5,TGTGCCATCAGTGAGTCGGACTCCAACGTGCAGCCCCAGCATTTT,CAISESDSNVQPQHF
NA,TRBV4-3,TRBD2,TRBJ2-1,TGCGCCAGCAGCCAAGGCCCCGTAGCGGGGGGGCAGGATGAGCAGTTCTTC,CASSQGPVAGGQDEQFF
NA,TRBV5-6,TRBD1,TRBJ1-4,TGTGCCAGCAGCTTGGTAGGGGGCTCCAACGAAAAACTGTTTTTT,CASSLVGGSNEKLFF
NA,TRBV6-1,NA,TRBJ2-5,TGTGCCAGCAGCGAGGGGGGGTGGGAAGAGACCCAGTACTTC,CASSEGGWEETQYF
NA,TRBV4-1,NA,TRBJ1-6,TGCGCCAGCAGCCAAGGTGGTCTACCGAATTCACCCCTCCACTTT,CASSQGGLPNSPLHF
NA,TRBV29-1,TRBD1,TRBJ1-4,TGCAGCGTTTATACAGGGGGTCATGAAAAACTGTTTTTT,CSVYTGGHEKLFF
NA,TRBV18,TRBD1,TRBJ1-5,TGTGCCAGCTCACCATCCCAGGGGGTAGGTCAGCCCCAGCATTTT,CASSPSQGVGQPQHF
NA,TRBV7-8,NA,TRBJ2-1,TGTGCCAGCAGCTTAAGGGGCGGTACGTACAATGAGCAGTTCTTC,CASSLRGGTYNEQFF
NA,TRBV7-9,TRBD1,TRBJ1-2,TGTGCCAGCAGCTCGGACAGGGGGCTCGGCTACACCTTC,CASSSDRGLGYTF
NA,TRBV11-2,TRBD1,TRBJ2-1,TGTGCCAGCAGCTCTGGGACAGGTAGCAATGAGCAGTTCTTC,CASSSGTGSNEQFF
NA,TRBV11-1,NA,TRBJ2-2,TGTGCCAGCAGTAAGGACAGCGCCACCGGGGAGCTGTTTTTT,CASSKDSATGELFF
NA,TRBV18,NA,TRBJ1-5,TGTGCCAGCTCATCGGACAGATCCAATCAGCCCCAGCATTTT,CASSSDRSNQPQHF
once,TRBV10-3,TRBD2,TRBJ2-1,TGTGCCATCAGTGAGAATCTAGCGGGAGGGAATGAGCAGTTCTTC,CAISENLAGGNEQFF
NA,TRBV18,NA,TRBJ2-6,TGTGCCAGCTCCTTTTTAGACTCTGGGGCCAACGTCCTGACTTTC,CASSFLDSGANVLTF
NA,TRBV7-9,TRBD1,TRBJ1-4,TGTGCCAGCAGCCTCGGGACAGGCTGGGAAAAACTGTTTTTT,CASSLGTGWEKLFF
NA,TRBV6-1,NA,TRBJ1-1,TGTGCCAGCAGTGAATACGAGGGGAGGACTGAAGCTTTCTTT,CASSEYEGRTEAFF
NA,TRBV4-1,TRBD1,TRBJ1-1,TGCGCCAGCAGTCTGCTAGGGACAGGGAGGCTGGGCTTT,CASSLLGTGRLGF
NA,TRBV19,TRBD1,TRBJ2-2,TGTGCCAGTAGTACCCCGCAGGGGGCGATGACCGGGGAGCTGTTTTTT,CASSTPQGAMTGELFF
NA,TRBV4-3,TRBD1,TRBJ1-5,TGCGCCAGCAGCCAAGAAATGACAGGGAATCAGCCCCAGCATTTT,CASSQEMTGNQPQHF
NA,TRBV6-1,TRBD1,TRBJ2-6,TGTGCCAGCAGTGACAAAACAGGGGGCGGTTCTGGGGCCAACGTCCTGACTTTC,CASSDKTGGGSGANVLTF
NA,TRBV25-1,NA,TRBJ1-2,TGTGCCAGCAGTGCCGGTCGGGGTCGGGCACCCTATGGCTACACCTTC,CASSAGRGRAPYGYTF
NA,TRBV11-2,NA,TRBJ1-1,TGTGCCAGCAGCTTGAGGGGGGAAGCTTTCTTT,CASSLRGEAFF
few,TRBV12-2,NA,TRBJ1-3,TGTGCAAGTCGCTCCCGGGATAACACCATATATTTT,CASRSRDNTIYF
few,TRBV5-4,NA,TRBJ1-1,TGTGCCAGCAGCGCGGAGAACACTGAAGCTTTCTTT,CASSAENTEAFF
once,TRBV6-4,TRBD2,TRBJ2-3,TGTGCCAGCAGTAGGAGCGGGGGGGCCGCAGATACGCAGTATTTT,CASSRSGGAADTQYF
NA,TRBV27,NA,TRBJ2-2,TGTGCCAGCAGTTCTGGGGAGATTTGGGTCCCCGGGGAGCTGTTTTTT,CASSSGEIWVPGELFF
NA,TRBV11-2,NA,TRBJ2-2,TGTGCCAGCAGCCTGAGGAGGCCCGGGGAGCTGTTTTTT,CASSLRRPGELFF
few,TRBV18,TRBD1,TRBJ2-2,TGTGCCAGCTCACCTTTCAGACAGGGGACGAACACCGGGGAGCTGTTTTTT,CASSPFRQGTNTGELFF
NA,TRBV4-1,NA,TRBJ1-6,TGCGCCAGCAGCCAAGAGGGGGGGCAGGCCTGGTCCTATAATTCACCCCTCCACTTT,CASSQEGGQAWSYNSPLHF
NA,TRBV19,NA,TRBJ1-2,TGTGCCAGTAGCCTGGTGAGAGACTATGGCTACACCTTC,CASSLVRDYGYTF
NA,TRBV28,TRBD2,TRBJ2-1,TGTGCCAGCAGTGTAGGGACTAGCGGAAATGAGCAGTTCTTC,CASSVGTSGNEQFF
NA,TRBV5-4,TRBD1,TRBJ2-2,TGTGCCAGCAGCTTGAAGGGGGCGAGGACCGGGGAGCTGTTTTTT,CASSLKGARTGELFF
NA,TRBV15,NA,TRBJ1-2,TGTGCCACCAGCAGAGATCTAGGGGCTGGCTATGGCTACACCTTC,CATSRDLGAGYGYTF